This T cell receptor beta chain originates from a study of T-cell memory formation after mild COVID-19 (dated by TCRdb to the early 2020s). In the study overall: TCR sequence clusters from the two donors were largely donor specific. Longitudinal TCRalpha and TCRbeta repertoire sequencing tracked T-cell clones expanding and contracting after mild COVID-19 in two donors. Two young, previously healthy adult volunteers made up the cohort, one male and one female. Study-wide findings and limitations: Some responding clones were detected in pre-infection memory, suggesting pre-existing cross-reactive memory T cells joined the SARS-CoV-2 response. SARS-CoV-2 specificity of the second-wave clones peaking on day 37 was not confirmed. Clones contracting from day 15 to 85 had balanced CD4/CD8 phenotypes, while a second wave expanding from day 15 to 37 was biased towards CD4+. Contracting CD4+ clones were located mainly in the CM and EM memory subsets, whereas CD8+ clones were found to be enriched in EMRA. The study included only a couple of mild cases, and larger cohorts that include severe cases with pre-infection samples were judged to be necessary.

Ficoll-Paque density gradient centrifugation was the method used to isolate PBMCs. Germline trimming: 8 bases from V, 10 bases from J; junction bases outside gene matches: 7. The germline V gene (reference sequence) gives CDR1 as LNHDA and CDR2 as SQIVND. CDR3 length: 11 amino acids, cysteine to phenylalanine. Only the CDR3 region is kept as DNA, spanning 33 bases read in frame from base 1. This clonotype has a handful of counts. This clone's antigen is unknown. Base qualities are not recorded, but no much larger clone differs from it by a single base. Sequencing took place on an Illumina NovaSeq 6000. TCRalpha and TCRbeta cDNA libraries were built by 5'RACE with constant-segment primers, adding sample barcodes and unique molecular identifiers. Trizol reagent was used to extract RNA from every sample. Amplification of the libraries took two PCR steps, and the second step added a second sample barcode plus Illumina TruSeq adapters. The libraries were sequenced on an Illumina NovaSeq using 2 x 150 bp paired-end reads. Per the original workflow: The reads were demultiplexed and collapsed into UMI-guided consensus sequences using migec v1.2.7. Using mixcr v2.1.11, the UMI consensuses were aligned to TRA and TRB V and J templates and assembled into clonotypes. Clonotypes were classified as expanded or contracted when called significant by both edgeR and NoisET, with noise models trained on biological replicates. edgeR calls used a false discovery rate-adjusted p below 0.01 and a log2 fold-change threshold of 1. As an exploratory analysis of dynamics, max-normalized trajectories of the 1000 most abundant clonotypes were examined with PCA combined with hierarchical clustering. Separately sequenced CD4+ and CD8+ repertoires were used to assign a CD4 or CD8 phenotype to each responding clone. Starting from the raw public reads, TCRdb applied fastp trimming at Q25, assembled clones with MiXCR and retained in-frame beta chains. Rows with a matching CDR3 protein are joined into one entry that keeps the most common DNA and genes. TCRdb, rather than the study authors, made the V and J calls. Recorded for this sample are about 390,000 distinct CDR3 sequences; 15% to 20% of them occurred a single time. Roughly 21% of the sample belongs to the ten largest clones.

The chain is encoded by TRBV19 joined to TRBJ1-1, and 7 junction bases match TRBD1. This clonotype was obtained from a man aged 18 to 30 who had mild COVID-19 (a few samples of this study predate the infection). The sample titles of this study are shuffled in the database, so cell type and time point are left out; the donor was told from shared clones. What was sequenced was PBMCs or a T cell subset sorted from them (not recorded which). For the CDR3, the sequence is CASRDSMGAFF. The DNA is as follows: TGTGCCAGTCGGGACAGCATGGGAGCTTTCTTT.